This T cell receptor (beta chain) originates from a study of cytotoxic CD8 clonotypes in ibrutinib-treated CLL. Overall study context: After median around 70 months, approximately 15 stayed in remission, about twelve progressed; responses roughly 25 partial, 2 complete.

The V gene lost 7 bases and the J gene lost 6 bases, with 7 bases spanning the gap. The length of the CDR3 is 11 residues. Germline CDR1 SNHLY, CDR2 FYNNEI. Cryopreserved PBMCs yielded around 2.1 micrograms of genomic DNA for TCR beta libraries. Sequenced by immunoSEQ multiplex PCR; TCRdb stores in-frame clones only, minus some. The sample shows 150,000 or so clones, approximately 83% of them seen only once. Specimen: PBMCs, collected after 24 months of ibrutinib treatment. The receptor comes from a human donor with chronic lymphocytic leukemia. J is TRBJ2-1 and V is TRBV2; D call uncertain. CDR3 in amino acids: CASILSNEQFF. CDR3 coding DNA: TGTGCCAGCATTCTCAGCAATGAGCAGTTCTTC. The full variable domain, rest sourced from reference TRBV2 and TRBJ2-1, is EPEVTQTPSHQVTQMGQEVILRCVPISNHLYFYWYRQILGQKVEFLVSFYNNEISEKSEIFDDQFSVERPDGSNFTLKIRSTKLEDSAMYFCASILSNEQFFGPGTRLTVL.